This TCR beta chain was recorded in a study of PD-1 blockade in classical Hodgkin lymphoma (dated by TCRdb to 2020 to 2021). Concerning the study at large: Nivolumab dosing was 3 mg/kg intravenously every 2 weeks, continuing until either disease progression or unacceptable toxicity. The study used CyTOF and TCR beta sequencing to define a peripheral blood immune signature of response to PD-1 blockade in classical Hodgkin lymphoma. The study at large found these results: Baseline TCR diversity was reported to be lower in newly diagnosed patients than in healthy donors, and even lower in relapsed/refractory patients. A significant rise by C4D1 was seen in CD4+ but not CD8+ TCR diversity (p=0.0027 vs p=0.16), with the rise being most apparent in complete responders (p=0.02). The study was restricted to a single clinical trial cohort, and the causes of repertoire differences, possibly disease activity or prior therapy, were left undefined. Lower diversity was seen in patients whose nivolumab began less than 1 year after ASCT, and these patients were left out of later analyses so that immune reconstitution would not confound the results. Among trial patients, those achieving complete response had baseline diversity similar to that of newly diagnosed patients, while diversity was significantly lower in partial responders and progressors.

The sample's time point label, decoded: cycle 2 day 1 (C2D1) of nivolumab. Every trial patient had relapsed following autologous stem cell transplantation, and prior brentuximab vedotin exposure was what differed among cohorts A, B and C. The trial cohort comprised a few dozen patients with relapsed/refractory classical Hodgkin lymphoma whose best overall responses were complete response, partial response or progressive disease. Trial patients were treated with single-agent nivolumab in the multi-cohort phase II CheckMate 205 trial. Best overall response was determined by an independent review committee according to the 2007 International Working Group response criteria. Trial PBMCs were obtained immediately prior to nivolumab initiation (C1D1) and on therapy at cycle 2 day 1 and cycle 4 day 1. Peripheral blood was collected in 8 mL Vacutainer Cell Preparation Tubes, from which PBMCs were isolated by centrifugation and then cryopreserved.

The germline ends are 14 bases apart after V is trimmed by 2 bases and J by 3 bases. Via the germline V gene, CDR1 is MNHEY and CDR2 SVGAGI. CDR3 length: 15 amino acids, cysteine to phenylalanine. The kept DNA is CDR3 alone, 45 bases in frame from the first base. The Qiagen DNeasy kit was used to extract genomic DNA from unsorted PBMCs and from the negatively selected CD4+ and CD8+ fractions. TCR beta CDR3 regions were subjected to amplification by immunoSEQ multiplex PCR with primers that anneal to V and J segments. A synthetic immune receptor repertoire was used to minimize amplification bias, and remaining bias was computationally removed after sequencing. Per the authors' processing: Repertoire diversity was quantified as the Shannon entropy index using custom Python scripts. Unsorted, CD4+ and CD8+ repertoires were analyzed separately, except in combined analyses where CD4+ and CD8+ sequences were merged in silico. Clonal expansion was defined as a frequency increase of at least 2-fold after treatment compared with C1D1, and clones undetected at baseline were assigned a pseudocount of 0.5. Singleton clones were defined as clones with 0 or 1 copy at C1D1, and non-singleton clones were defined as clones with 2 or more copies. Clones expanded in unsorted samples were assigned a CD4+, CD8+ or unknown annotation through matching of protein sequences in sorted samples from the same patient. Wilcoxon tests on paired samples were used to test changes in diversity from C1D1 to C4D1. TCRdb re-hosts the immuneACCESS table, in-frame sequences only. Its copies lack some clones; in the studies checked, an unresolved V gene accounts for under half of them, and the cause for the rest is not known. V and J calls and clone size follow that table, whereas D and trimming were derived from the DNA. The sample data list over 20,000 clones, and roughly 73% of these were observed just once. The ten largest clonotypes hold roughly a quarter of the sample.

A note on this clone: The clone's antigen remains unknown. Base-call qualities are not available, and no considerably larger clone is one nucleotide away.

The material sequenced was peripheral blood mononuclear cells (PBMCs), taken before the second cycle of nivolumab. This receptor was taken from a human donor with classical Hodgkin lymphoma. The rearrangement joined TRBV6-5 to TRBJ2-7, and TRBD2 may be the D gene, going by 5 matching bases. The CDR3 here reads CASSYEAGRNYEQYF. The nucleotides read TGTGCCAGCAGTTACGAGGCGGGCCGAAACTACGAGCAGTACTTC.